The 25 T cell receptor beta chains in this list originate from one sample, sequenced in a study of regulatory T cells in long-lasting Graves disease. Time point of the sample: newly diagnosed GD, antithyroid drugs for less than 3 months. PBMC RNA served as the TCR library source. Combining iRepertoire HTBI primers with Arm-PCR of CDR3 regions, the authors built TCR beta libraries. MiXCR, applied by TCRdb to the multiplex PCR reads, yields one record per CDR3 protein. The table has over 450,000 distinct CDR3 sequences, 9.5% to 15% seen once. This same sample was also taken into another study, of T cells in Graves' hyperthyroidism and ophthalmopathy.

The sequenced sample was peripheral blood mononuclear cells (PBMCs), obtained at new diagnosis, from a patient treated with antithyroid drugs. The receptors stem from a woman in her 30s with Graves disease.

Ten or more counts support this clonotype. The chain links TRBV20-1 to TRBJ1-5; D is unclear. Germline V gives CDR1 DFQATT, CDR2 SNEGSKA (reference sequence). The CDR3 extends over 14 amino acids. Trimming took off 0 bases at V and 6 bases at J, with 12 bases between the two ends. CDR3 region: CSAREGMRGQPQHF. The CDR3 nucleotides read TGCAGTGCTAGAGAAGGGATGCGCGGTCAGCCCCAGCATTTT.

Note on this clonotype: A read error is likely here: a far larger clone is one base away. The J gene is TRBJ2-1, the V gene TRBV12-3 or TRBV12-4; maybe TRBD2 (6 bases). V lost 8 bases and J 2 bases, leaving 10 bases between the germline ends. The CDR3 totals 13 residues. The CDR3 is CASRELTYNEQFF. The DNA for the CDR3 is TGTGCCAGCCGGGAGCTGACCTACAATGAGCAGTTCTTC.

The rearrangement uses TRBV20-1 and TRBJ2-7, with TRBD2 identical over 8 bases. This CDR3 comprises 14 residues. The junction had 5 bases not matched to a gene; V was cut back by 1 base and J by 3 bases. The germline CDR1 and CDR2 sequences are DFQATT and SNEGSKA (reference sequence). As DNA, the CDR3 is TGCAGTGCTAGAGTACCGGGAGGGGACTACGAGCAGTACTTC. Its translation: CSARVPGGDYEQYF.

This clonotype is a singleton in its sample. The chain uses TRBV7-8 and TRBJ2-1; no definite D call. This CDR3 comprises 15 residues. Germline V gene sequence: CDR1 SGHVS, CDR2 FQNEAQ. The V end was cut by 5 bases, the J end by 6 bases, with 17 bases between. The CDR3 nucleotides read TGTGCCAGCAGCAAACGACCAGGACCCCGCAATGAGCAGTTCTTC. Translated: CASSKRPGPRNEQFF.

The chain uses TRBV6-1 and TRBJ2-1; 8 bases fit TRBD2. V was pared by 5 bases and J by 0 bases, with 18 bases of the junction left unmatched. Per germline, CDR1 MNHNS and CDR2 SASEGT. CDR3 length equals 20 residues. The CDR3 nucleotides read TGTGCCAGCAGTCGGGGGGGGGGGGGTAGTGGCGAGAGCTCCTACAATGAGCAGTTCTTC. Residues: CASSRGGGGSGESSYNEQFF.

There are a few counts of this clonotype. The chain has TRBV6-1 and TRBJ2-1, with 12 bases fitting TRBD2. Trimming removed 4 bases from V and 6 bases from J; junction bases left unmatched: 4. The CDR3 runs to 15 residues. Germline loops: CDR1 MNHNS, CDR2 SASEGT. The CDR3 is CASSALAGGRNEQFF. The CDR3 DNA sequence: TGTGCCAGCAGTGCCCTAGCGGGAGGGCGCAATGAGCAGTTCTTC.

The chain has TRBV5-4 and TRBJ1-1, with D perhaps matching TRBD1 (6 bases). This CDR3 is built from 15 residues. Germline V gene lookup returns CDR1 SGHNT and CDR2 YYREEE (reference sequence). The ends were cut back, 4 bases at V and 4 bases at J, with 17 bases in the middle. CDR3 in amino acids: CASSPEGGLITEAFF. CDR3 in DNA: TGTGCCAGCAGCCCGGAAGGGGGGTTGATCACTGAAGCTTTCTTT. The full variable domain, completed using reference TRBV5-4 and TRBJ1-1, is ETGVTQSPTHLIKTRGQQVTLRCSSQSGHNTVSWYQQALGQGPQFIFQYYREEENGRGNFPPRFSGLQFPNYSSELNVNALELDDSALYLCASSPEGGLITEAFFGQGTRLTVV.

Only one count was recorded for this clonotype. The chain combines TRBV11-2 with TRBJ2-4; D remains unclear. This CDR3 has 16 residues. The V end was cut by 2 bases, the J end by 0 bases, with 11 bases between. Germline loops: CDR1 SGHAT, CDR2 FQNNGV. The CDR3: CASSLQATVAKNIQYF. In nucleotides, the CDR3 is TGTGCCAGCAGCTTACAGGCCACAGTAGCCAAAAACATTCAGTACTTC.

The table lists this clonotype with a count of one. The chain recombines TRBV28 with TRBJ2-7, with 8 bases aligning to TRBD2. Germline values: CDR1 MDHEN, CDR2 SYDVKM. The CDR3 has 14 amino acids. Here the CDR3 reads CASSLASGLYEQYV. In DNA form, the CDR3 reads TGTGCCAGCAGTCTTGCTAGCGGGCTCTACGAGCAATACGTC.

This clonotype was counted at least ten times. The rearrangement links TRBV2 to TRBJ2-7, with TRBD1 matching over 7 bases. The ends lost 9 bases at V and 1 base at J; junction bases unmatched: 12. Germline V gene lookup returns CDR1 SNHLY and CDR2 FYNNEI. The CDR3 has 15 amino acids. The CDR3 sequence is CARGELHRGSYEQYF. Written as DNA, the CDR3 is TGTGCCAGGGGAGAGCTTCACAGGGGTTCCTACGAGCAGTACTTC.

This clonotype was counted at least ten times. V usage is TRBV7-2 and J usage is TRBJ1-6; D unresolved. The CDR3 sequence is 13 residues long. The germline CDR1 and CDR2 sequences are SGHTA and FQGNSA. Trimming removed 2 bases from V and 17 bases from J, with 16 bases in between. CDR3 coding DNA: TGTGCCAGCAGCTTAACGGATTCGAGGTCCTTCCACTTT. It is translated as CASSLTDSRSFHF.

This clonotype was seen repeatedly, ten times or more. The rearrangement links TRBV10-3 to TRBJ1-4; D perhaps matches TRBD1 (6 bases). Per the germline V gene, CDR1 is ENHRY and CDR2 is SYGVKD. Between the trimmed V and J ends, which lost 3 bases and 2 bases, there was a span of 13 bases. There are 16 residues in the CDR3. The CDR3 nucleotides are TGTGCCATCAGTGAAGACGGGGGCGCGACTAATGAAAAACTGTTTTTT. This encodes CAISEDGGATNEKLFF.

This clonotype was recorded many times. V and J are TRBV6-1 and TRBJ2-7; 7 bases align to TRBD1. This CDR3 has 16 residues. After removal of 5 bases from V and 4 bases from J, the junction contained 14 bases not matched to a gene. Germline V CDR1 and CDR2: MNHNS, SASEGT. CDR3 sequence: CASSPGQATGGYEQYF. The CDR3 DNA sequence: TGTGCCAGCAGTCCCGGACAGGCCACGGGCGGGTACGAGCAGTACTTC.

Many counts were recorded for this clonotype. The chain uses TRBV24-1 and TRBJ1-5; D gene unclear. V lost 5 bases to trimming and J lost 3 bases, with 13 bases between them. Germline-derived CDR1 and CDR2 are KGHDR and SFDVKD. The CDR3 sequence is 15 residues long. CDR3 loop: CATSGVDGPNQPQHF. In DNA, the CDR3 is TGTGCCACCAGTGGGGTGGACGGACCCAATCAGCCCCAGCATTTT.

Here the CDR3 reads CASSNTYAGELFF. DNA for the CDR3: TGTGCCAGTAGTAATACATATGCCGGGGAGCTGTTTTTT. V usage is TRBV19 and J usage is TRBJ2-2; no definite D call. Per the germline V gene, CDR1 is LNHDA and CDR2 is SQIVND (reference sequence). With 4 bases removed from V and 6 bases from J, the gap between germline ends came to 9 bases. This CDR3 is built from 13 residues.

This clonotype has at least ten counts. The rearrangement links TRBV11-2 to TRBJ1-4; tentative D call: TRBD1 (5 bases). Germline V gene lookup returns CDR1 SGHAT and CDR2 FQNNGV. The CDR3 has 15 amino acids. V dropped 5 bases and J dropped 7 bases, with 17 bases sitting between them. CDR3 nucleotides: TGTGCCAGCAGCCCATCCGCGGGGGACGGTGAAAAACTGTTTTTT. Its translation: CASSPSAGDGEKLFF. Together with reference TRBV11-2 and TRBJ1-4, the CDR3 gives the full variable domain: EAGVAQSPRYKIIEKRQSVAFWCNPISGHATLYWYQQILGQGPKLLIQFQNNGVVDDSQLPKDRFSAERLKGVDSTLKIQPAKLEDSAVYLCASSPSAGDGEKLFFGSGTQLSVL.

This clonotype has more than one count but fewer than ten. V gene TRBV6-5 combines with J gene TRBJ2-7, with D possibly being TRBD2 (6 bases). The CDR3 consists of 16 residues. Trimming shortened V by 4 bases and J by 2 bases, and 18 bases separated the two germline ends. The germline V gene has CDR1 MNHEY and CDR2 SVGAGI. CDR3: CASSFFMGGKPYEQYF. The CDR3 region has the DNA TGTGCCAGCAGTTTCTTCATGGGGGGAAAACCCTACGAGCAGTACTTC.

Comment on this clonotype: A much larger clone differs from this one at a single base, so this may be a read error. The chain combines TRBV6-2 or TRBV6-3 with TRBJ1-1; no firm D call. The CDR3 sequence is 12 residues long. Germline CDR1 and CDR2: MNHEY and SVGEGT. Trimming took off 2 bases at V and 4 bases at J, with 5 bases between the two ends. The CDR3 DNA reads as TGTGCCAGCAGTTACGTGGGCACTGAAGCTTTCTTT. This encodes CASSYVGTEAFF.

This clonotype was recorded many times. The CDR3 spells CSVLAGGVETQYF. The CDR3 coding sequence is TGCAGCGTTCTAGCGGGAGGCGTGGAGACCCAGTACTTC. The chain couples TRBV29-1 to TRBJ2-5; TRBD2 agrees at 11 bases. Germline CDR1 and CDR2: SQVTM and ANQGSEA. The CDR3 is 13 amino acids. J gave up 5 bases and V 5 bases, and 4 bases lay outside the gene matches.

This clonotype has more than one count but fewer than ten. The chain is built from TRBV24-1 and TRBJ2-1; unclear D gene. Germline V gene data show CDR1 as KGHDR and CDR2 as SFDVKD. The V gene lost 5 bases and the J gene lost 4 bases, with 11 bases spanning the gap. The CDR3 covers 14 residues. The CDR3 bases are TGTGCCACCAGTGCTCTACCTAGGTACAATGAGCAGTTCTTC. Its translation is CATSALPRYNEQFF.

This clonotype was observed at least ten times. The J gene is TRBJ2-1, the V gene TRBV18; D may match TRBD1 or TRBD2 (5 bases each). The CDR3 length is 14 residues. Germline V CDR1 and CDR2: KGHSH, LQKENI. Trimming stripped 0 bases from V and 6 bases from J, with 9 bases between. The CDR3 sequence is CASSPPVGANEQFF. The CDR3 DNA reads as TGTGCCAGCTCACCACCTGTCGGGGCCAATGAGCAGTTCTTC.

The genes are TRBV4-1 and TRBJ1-1; tentatively, D is TRBD1 (6 bases). Per germline, CDR1 MGHRA and CDR2 YSYEKL. The CDR3 consists of 16 residues. The V end was cut by 11 bases, the J end by 1 base, with 23 bases between. CDR3 in DNA: TGCGCCGGTGCTTGGGGGGGCCCTAGGGGGAACACTGAAGCTTTCTTT. This encodes CAGAWGGPRGNTEAFF.

This chain links TRBV20-1 with TRBJ2-4, with D unclear. Germline CDR1 reads DFQATT; CDR2 reads SNEGSKA (reference sequence). There are 15 residues in the CDR3. V dropped 2 bases and J dropped 0 bases, with 11 bases sitting between them. The CDR3: CSARPELVAKNIQYF. The CDR3 bases are TGCAGTGCTAGACCCGAGCTGGTAGCCAAAAACATTCAGTACTTC.

Details on this clonotype: This may be a read error, as it is one base from a much larger clone. V is TRBV12-3 or TRBV12-4 and J is TRBJ2-1, with 11 nucleotides matching TRBD2. The CDR3 covers 15 residues. CDR3 residues: CASSPTSGSGNEQLF. The DNA of the CDR3 is TGTGCCAGCAGTCCCACTAGCGGGAGTGGAAATGAGCAGCTCTTC.

This clonotype occurred a few times. This chain uses TRBV7-2 with TRBJ2-2; D might be TRBD2 (6 bases). The V end lost 3 bases, the J end lost 4 bases, and 12 bases lay between the germline ends. The CDR3 runs to 15 residues. Germline V CDR1 and CDR2: SGHTA, FQGNSA. CDR3 sequence: CASSFQRVLTGELFF. The CDR3 nucleotides are TGTGCCAGCAGCTTCCAGCGGGTTCTCACCGGGGAGCTGTTTTTT.